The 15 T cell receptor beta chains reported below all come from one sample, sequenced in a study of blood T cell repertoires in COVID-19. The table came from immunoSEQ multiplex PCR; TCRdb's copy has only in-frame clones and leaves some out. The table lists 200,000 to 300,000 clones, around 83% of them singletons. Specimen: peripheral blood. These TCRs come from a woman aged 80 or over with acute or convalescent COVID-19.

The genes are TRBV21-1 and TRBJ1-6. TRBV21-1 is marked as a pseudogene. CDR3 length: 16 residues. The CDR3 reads CASSKGREIYNSPLHF. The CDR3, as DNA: TGTGCCAGCAGCAAAGGACGGGAAATCTATAATTCACCCCTCCACTTT.

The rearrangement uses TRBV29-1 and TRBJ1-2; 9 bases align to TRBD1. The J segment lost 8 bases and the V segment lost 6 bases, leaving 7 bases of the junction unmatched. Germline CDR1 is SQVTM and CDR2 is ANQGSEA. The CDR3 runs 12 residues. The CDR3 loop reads CSVVQGARGYTF. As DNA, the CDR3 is TGCAGCGTAGTACAGGGGGCGAGAGGCTACACCTTC.

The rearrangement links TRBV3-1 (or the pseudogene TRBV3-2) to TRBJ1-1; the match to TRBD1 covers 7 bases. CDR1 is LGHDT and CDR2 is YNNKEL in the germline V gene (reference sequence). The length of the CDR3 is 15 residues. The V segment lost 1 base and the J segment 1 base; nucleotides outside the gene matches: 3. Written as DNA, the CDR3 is TGTGCCAGCAGCCAAGGAGCAGGGGGGAACACTGAAGCTTTCTTT. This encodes CASSQGAGGNTEAFF.

The CDR3 DNA reads TGTGCCAGCAGCCAAGATCCCAGCGGGGCCTACCAAGAGACCCAGTACTTC. Translated: CASSQDPSGAYQETQYF. The rearrangement links TRBV3-1 (or the pseudogene TRBV3-2) to TRBJ2-5, with 7 bases fitting TRBD2. With V trimmed by 0 bases and J by 0 bases, 7 bases remained unmatched. The CDR3 is 17 amino acids. The germline gives CDR1 LGHDT, CDR2 YNNKEL (reference sequence).

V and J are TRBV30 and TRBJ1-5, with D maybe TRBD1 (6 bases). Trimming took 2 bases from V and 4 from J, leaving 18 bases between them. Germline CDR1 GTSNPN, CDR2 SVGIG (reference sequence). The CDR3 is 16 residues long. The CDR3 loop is CAWSPYRAVGNQPQHF. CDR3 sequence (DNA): TGTGCCTGGAGTCCCTACAGGGCGGTTGGGAATCAGCCCCAGCATTTT.

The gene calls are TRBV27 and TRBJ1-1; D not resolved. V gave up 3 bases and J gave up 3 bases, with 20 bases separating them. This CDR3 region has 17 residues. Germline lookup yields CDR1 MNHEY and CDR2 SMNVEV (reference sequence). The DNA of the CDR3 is TGTGCCAGCAGTTTGAGGCAGACCACATGGGAGGACACTGAAGCTTTCTTT. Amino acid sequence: CASSLRQTTWEDTEAFF.

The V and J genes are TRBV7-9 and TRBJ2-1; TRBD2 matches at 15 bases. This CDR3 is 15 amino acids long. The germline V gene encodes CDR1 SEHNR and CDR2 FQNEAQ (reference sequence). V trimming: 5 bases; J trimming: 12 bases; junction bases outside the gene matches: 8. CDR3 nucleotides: TGTGCCAGCAGCCCCGGGACTAGCGGGGGGAACAGGCAGTTCTTC. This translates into CASSPGTSGGNRQFF.

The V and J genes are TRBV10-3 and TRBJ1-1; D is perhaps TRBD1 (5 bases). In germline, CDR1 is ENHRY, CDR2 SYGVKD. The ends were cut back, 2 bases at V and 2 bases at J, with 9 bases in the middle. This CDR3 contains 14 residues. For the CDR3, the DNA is TGTGCCATCAGTGAGAGGGGCGTCAACACTGAAGCTTTCTTT. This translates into CAISERGVNTEAFF.

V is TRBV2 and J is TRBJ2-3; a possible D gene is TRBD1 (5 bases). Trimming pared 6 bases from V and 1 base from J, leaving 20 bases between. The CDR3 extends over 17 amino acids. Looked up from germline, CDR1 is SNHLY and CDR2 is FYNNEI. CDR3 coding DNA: TGTGCCAGCAGGCCTGGGGCAGGGATCGGCGGCACAGATACGCAGTATTTT. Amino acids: CASRPGAGIGGTDTQYF.

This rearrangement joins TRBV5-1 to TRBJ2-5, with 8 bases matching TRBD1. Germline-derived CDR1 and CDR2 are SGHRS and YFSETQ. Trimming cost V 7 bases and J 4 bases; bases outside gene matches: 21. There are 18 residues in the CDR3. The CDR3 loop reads CASALSRLSTGGLETQYF. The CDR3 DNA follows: TGCGCCAGCGCCCTTTCCCGACTCAGTACAGGGGGGTTAGAGACCCAGTACTTC.

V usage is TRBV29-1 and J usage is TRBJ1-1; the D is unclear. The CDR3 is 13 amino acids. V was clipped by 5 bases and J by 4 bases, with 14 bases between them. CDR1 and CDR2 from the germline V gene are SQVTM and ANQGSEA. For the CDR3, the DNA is TGCAGCGTTACCAGGTCGGAGGGCACTGAAGCTTTCTTT. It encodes CSVTRSEGTEAFF.

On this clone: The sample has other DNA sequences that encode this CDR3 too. This CDR3 reads CASREGANTGELFF. In nucleotides, the CDR3 is TGCGCCAGCCGGGAGGGAGCGAACACCGGGGAGCTGTTTTTT. V is TRBV5-1 and J is TRBJ2-2; 8 bases agree with TRBD2. CDR1 and CDR2 (germline): SGHRS, YFSETQ. V trimming: 7 bases; J trimming: 0 bases; junction bases outside the gene matches: 2. CDR3 length equals 14 residues.

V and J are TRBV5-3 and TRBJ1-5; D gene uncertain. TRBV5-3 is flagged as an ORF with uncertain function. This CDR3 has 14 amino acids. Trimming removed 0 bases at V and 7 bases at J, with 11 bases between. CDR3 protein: CARSLDLPRQPQHF. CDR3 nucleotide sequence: TGTGCCAGAAGCTTGGACCTACCTAGGCAGCCCCAGCATTTT.

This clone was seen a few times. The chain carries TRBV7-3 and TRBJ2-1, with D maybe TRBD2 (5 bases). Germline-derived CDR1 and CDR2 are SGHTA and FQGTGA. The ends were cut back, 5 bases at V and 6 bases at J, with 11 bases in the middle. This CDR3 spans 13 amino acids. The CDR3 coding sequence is TGTGCCAGCAGCAGGGAGAGTGGCAATGAGCAGTTCTTC. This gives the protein CASSRESGNEQFF.

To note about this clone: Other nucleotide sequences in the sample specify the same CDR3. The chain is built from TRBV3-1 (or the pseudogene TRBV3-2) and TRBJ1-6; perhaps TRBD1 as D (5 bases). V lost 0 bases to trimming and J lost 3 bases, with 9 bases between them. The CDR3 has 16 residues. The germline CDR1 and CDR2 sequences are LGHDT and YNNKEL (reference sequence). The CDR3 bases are TGTGCCAGCAGCCAAGACCGCCAGGGCTATAATTCACCCCTCCACTTT. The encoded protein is CASSQDRQGYNSPLHF.